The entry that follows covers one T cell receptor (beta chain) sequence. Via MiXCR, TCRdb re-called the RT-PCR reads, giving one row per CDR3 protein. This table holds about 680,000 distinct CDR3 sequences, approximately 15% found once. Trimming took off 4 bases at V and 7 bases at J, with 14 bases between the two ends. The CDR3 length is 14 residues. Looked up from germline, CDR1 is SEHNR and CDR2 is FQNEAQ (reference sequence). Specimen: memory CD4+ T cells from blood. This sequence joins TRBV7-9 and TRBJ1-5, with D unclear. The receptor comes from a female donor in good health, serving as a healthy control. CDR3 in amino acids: CASSYGGVEQPQHF. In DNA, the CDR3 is TGTGCCAGCAGCTACGGCGGGGTGGAACAGCCCCAGCATTTT. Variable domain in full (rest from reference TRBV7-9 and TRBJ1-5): DTGVSQNPRHKITKRGQNVTFRCDPISEHNRLYWYRQTLGQGPEFLTYFQNEAQLEKSRLLSDRFSAERPKGSFSTLEIQRTEQGDSAMYLCASSYGGVEQPQHFGDGTRLSIL.